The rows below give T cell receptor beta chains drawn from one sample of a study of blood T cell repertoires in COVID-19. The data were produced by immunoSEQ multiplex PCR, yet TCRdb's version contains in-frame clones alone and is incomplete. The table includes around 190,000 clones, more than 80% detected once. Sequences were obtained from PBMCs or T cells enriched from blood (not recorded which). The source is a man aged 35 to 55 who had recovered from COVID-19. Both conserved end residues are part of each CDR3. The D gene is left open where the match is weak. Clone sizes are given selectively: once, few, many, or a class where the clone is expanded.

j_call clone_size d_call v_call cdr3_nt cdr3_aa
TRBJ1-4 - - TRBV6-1 TGTGCCAGCAGTGAAGTGGGATCGGGGGAAAAACTGTTTTTT CASSEVGSGEKLFF
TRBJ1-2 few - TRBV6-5 TGTGCCAGCAGTTACCTGGCTCAGTCCGTCTATGGCTACACCTTC CASSYLAQSVYGYTF
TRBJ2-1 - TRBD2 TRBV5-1 TGCGCCAGCAGCTTTCGGGGGGATCGATACAATGAGCAGTTCTTC CASSFRGDRYNEQFF
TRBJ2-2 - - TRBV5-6 TGTGCCAGCAGCTCGGGATCCGGGGAGCTGTTTTTT CASSSGSGELFF
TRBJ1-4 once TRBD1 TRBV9 TGTGCCAGCAGCGCTGACAGGGGCGGGAATGAAAAACTGTTTTTT CASSADRGGNEKLFF
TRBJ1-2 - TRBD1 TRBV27 TGTGCCAGCAGCCCTGGGACAGGGGGTGGAAGGGGCTATGGCTACACCTTC CASSPGTGGGRGYGYTF
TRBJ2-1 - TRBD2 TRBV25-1 TGTGCCAGCAGTGCTAGCGGGAGAAACTACAATGAGCAGTTCTTC CASSASGRNYNEQFF
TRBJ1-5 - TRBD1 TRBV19 TGTGCCAGTAGTAACCACCGACAGGGGGGTCAGCCCCAGCATTTT CASSNHRQGGQPQHF
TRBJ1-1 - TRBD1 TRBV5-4 TGTGCCAGCAGCTTGGAGGGGGCGCGGGCGGTCCGAACTGAAGCTTTCTTT CASSLEGARAVRTEAFF
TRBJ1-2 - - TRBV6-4 TGTGCCAGCAGTGCCTCCCGCCAGGGAGGTGGCTACACCTTC CASSASRQGGGYTF
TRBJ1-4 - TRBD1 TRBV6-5 TGTGCCAGCAGTTCCGGGACAGGGAATGAAAAACTGTTTTTT CASSSGTGNEKLFF
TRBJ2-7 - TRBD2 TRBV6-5 TGTGCCAGCAGTTACTCCGGGACTAACACCTACGAGCAGTACTTC CASSYSGTNTYEQYF
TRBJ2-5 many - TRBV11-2 TGTGCCAGCAGCTTGGGACCCTTAGGGGGGACCCAGTACTTC CASSLGPLGGTQYF
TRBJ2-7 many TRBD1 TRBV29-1 TGCAGCGCAGGACAGGGGATCTATCCCTACGAGCAGTACTTC CSAGQGIYPYEQYF
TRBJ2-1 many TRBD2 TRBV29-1 TGCAGCGCCCCTATGAGCGGGAGGGGTGAGCAGTTCTTC CSAPMSGRGEQFF
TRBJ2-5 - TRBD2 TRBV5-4 TGTGCCAGCAGCTCCGGGACTAGCGTAGAGACCCAGTACTTC CASSSGTSVETQYF
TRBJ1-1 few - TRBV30 TGTGCCTGGAGTGTACAGCGGGCCACTGAAGCTTTCTTT CAWSVQRATEAFF
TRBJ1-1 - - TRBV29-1 TGCAGCGTTGTCCGAGGGAACACTGAAGCTTTCTTT CSVVRGNTEAFF
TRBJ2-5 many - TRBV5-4 TGTGCCAGCAGCCGAAGACAGGTGGGGGTCCAAGAGACCCAGTACTTC CASSRRQVGVQETQYF
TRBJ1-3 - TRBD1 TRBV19 TGTGCCAGTAGTTCCCGCTCAAAGACAGGGGTGTCGGGAAACACCATATATTTT CASSSRSKTGVSGNTIYF
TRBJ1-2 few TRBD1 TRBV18 TGTGCCAGCTCTCCTCGGACAGGGCCGGTCGGCTACACCTTC CASSPRTGPVGYTF
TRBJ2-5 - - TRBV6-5 TGTGCCAGCAGTTCAGGGTCACGGGAGACCCAGTACTTC CASSSGSRETQYF
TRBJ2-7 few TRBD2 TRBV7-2 TGTGCCAGCAGTTTCAGAAGCGGACTAGCGGTCTACGAGCAGTACTTC CASSFRSGLAVYEQYF